Listed here is a single T cell receptor (beta chain). Its cognate antigen is unknown. These data are taken from a study of T cell responses to AZD1222 COVID-19 vaccine. The CDR3 contains 16 residues. Germline trimming cut 5 bases from V and 0 bases from J; bases unmatched to any gene: 5. Looked up from germline, CDR1 is PRHDT and CDR2 is FYEKMQ (reference sequence). General study findings and limits: Repertoire sampling occurred only after the peak T cell response. A mostly white British donor set with more females was recruited, and clonal diversity was possibly underestimated.

TCRdb keeps only in-frame clones here, not all; method: immunoSEQ multiplex PCR. The sample carries some 110,000 clones, approximately 92% recorded once. The sequence came from an adult in good health. The sample here was peripheral blood, taken on day 0 of AZD1222 vaccination. The chain has TRBV13 and TRBJ2-5; TRBD2 agrees at 11 bases. In DNA, the CDR3 is TGTGCCAGCAGCCGCGGGACTAGCGGTTACCAAGAGACCCAGTACTTC. Amino acid sequence: CASSRGTSGYQETQYF.